Below, 15 T cell receptor beta chains from the same sample are listed, as sequenced in a study of blood T cell repertoires in COVID-19. Here immunoSEQ multiplex PCR was the method, and the copy in TCRdb shows in-frame clones only, minus some. Found here are approximately 250,000 clones, around 88% of them singletons; the top ten hold 5% to 7%. The sequencing sample was made of peripheral blood. These TCRs come from a woman older than 75 with COVID-19, enrolled during active disease.

This chain uses TRBV29-1 with TRBJ2-5, with 7 bases fitting TRBD2. Trimming removed 6 bases from V and 5 bases from J; junction bases left unmatched: 12. Germline lookup yields CDR1 SQVTM and CDR2 ANQGSEA. CDR3 size: 14 residues. CDR3 amino acids: CSVDERGLRETQYF. The CDR3 DNA sequence: TGCAGCGTGGACGAGCGGGGCCTCCGGGAGACCCAGTACTTC.

The CDR3 loop reads CASSVEQNTEAFF. As DNA, the CDR3 is TGCGCCAGCAGCGTGGAACAGAACACTGAAGCTTTCTTT. The chain recombines TRBV5-1 with TRBJ1-1, with D unclear. The germline V and J ends were trimmed by 4 bases and 1 base, with 8 bases remaining between them. The germline CDR1 and CDR2 sequences are SGHRS and YFSETQ. The CDR3 runs 13 residues.

The chain combines TRBV5-1 with TRBJ1-3; D is possibly TRBD1 (6 bases). Per the germline V gene, CDR1 is SGHRS and CDR2 is YFSETQ. V was cut by 4 bases and J by 0 bases, with 11 bases left in between. The CDR3 loop spans 15 amino acids. The CDR3 sequence is CASSVDSPSGNTIYF. In DNA, the CDR3 is TGCGCCAGCAGCGTGGACAGTCCCTCTGGAAACACCATATATTTT.

V usage is TRBV4-2 and J usage is TRBJ1-3, with D possibly TRBD1 on 6 matching bases. Germline CDR1 and CDR2: LGHNA and YNFKEQ. CDR3 length equals 15 residues. Trimming pared 1 base from V and 4 bases from J, leaving 11 bases between. CDR3 nucleotide sequence: TGTGCCAGCAGCCAAGTACAGGGAGCCGGAAACACCATATATTTT. Amino acids: CASSQVQGAGNTIYF.

This clone was observed once. The chain combines TRBV6-5 with TRBJ1-6; no reliable D call. The CDR3 runs to 14 residues. Trimming stripped 0 bases from V and 8 bases from J, with 8 bases between. CDR1 and CDR2 from the germline V gene are MNHEY and SVGAGI. CDR3 protein: CASSYSNRDSPLHF. CDR3 DNA sequence: TGTGCCAGCAGTTACTCTAATCGGGATTCACCCCTCCACTTT.

The chain combines TRBV6-1 with TRBJ1-1, with D possibly TRBD1 on 5 matching bases. Germline CDR1 reads MNHNS; CDR2 reads SASEGT. V was clipped by 2 bases and J by 4 bases, with 17 bases between them. This CDR3 is 16 amino acids long. CDR3 sequence (DNA): TGTGCCAGCAGTGAAAGTAGGGTATCGGGGGGCACTGAAGCTTTCTTT. Translating it yields CASSESRVSGGTEAFF.

V and J are TRBV2 and TRBJ1-2; D remains ambiguous. Germline loops: CDR1 SNHLY, CDR2 FYNNEI. CDR3 length: 14 amino acids. V was pared by 1 base and J by 1 base, with 7 bases between. The CDR3 protein is CASSEVVFNYGYTF. In nucleotides, the CDR3 is TGTGCCAGCAGTGAAGTCGTCTTTAACTATGGCTACACCTTC.

The chain joins TRBV6-1 to TRBJ2-7; 10 bases match TRBD2. Losses at the gene ends were 2 bases for V and 2 bases for J; bases not matched to a gene: 3. This CDR3 spans 15 amino acids. CDR1 and CDR2 from the germline V gene are MNHNS and SASEGT. CDR3 DNA sequence: TGTGCCAGCAGTGAACCGACTAGCGGGCCCTACGAGCAGTACTTC. Protein product: CASSEPTSGPYEQYF.

This clone was picked up a small number of times. The chain links TRBV11-1 to TRBJ2-3, with D maybe TRBD2 (6 bases). The CDR3 has 16 amino acids. CDR1 and CDR2 from the germline V gene are SGHAT and FQDESV (reference sequence). Trimming removed 4 bases at V and 0 bases at J, with 14 bases between. CDR3 DNA sequence: TGTGCCAGCAGCTCCGGGAGCGCTTATAGCACAGATACGCAGTATTTT. Translating gives CASSSGSAYSTDTQYF.

This clone was counted between two and nine times. V usage is TRBV6-5 and J usage is TRBJ1-6; a possible D gene is TRBD1 (5 bases). V was shortened by 2 bases and J by 7 bases, with 12 bases between the two germline ends. CDR3 size: 15 residues. Germline CDR1 MNHEY, CDR2 SVGAGI. For the CDR3, the DNA is TGTGCCAGCAGTTACGGGACTTTCTCAAATTCACCCCTCCACTTT. Amino acid sequence: CASSYGTFSNSPLHF.

CDR3 in DNA: TGTGCCAGCAGCCAACCAAGCGGGGGACCCTCCTACGAGCAGTACTTC. Protein sequence: CASSQPSGGPSYEQYF. The chain links TRBV7-2 to TRBJ2-7; 8 bases match TRBD2. The J segment lost 0 bases and the V segment lost 5 bases, leaving 9 bases of the junction unmatched. The V gene's germline CDR1 is SGHTA and CDR2 FQGNSA. The CDR3 spans 16 residues.

A note on this clone: This sample includes further DNA sequences coding for the same CDR3. The chain has TRBV3-1 (or the pseudogene TRBV3-2) and TRBJ1-3; TRBD1 is a possible D gene (5 bases). V was shortened by 1 base and J by 1 base, with 8 bases between the two germline ends. CDR3 length: 15 amino acids. CDR1 LGHDT and CDR2 YNNKEL come from the germline V gene (reference sequence). DNA for the CDR3: TGTGCCAGCAGCCAAGCCGGGGGATCTGGAAACACCATATATTTT. This translates into CASSQAGGSGNTIYF.

This clone was recorded once. The chain employs TRBV3-1 (or the pseudogene TRBV3-2) and TRBJ2-3, with 12 bases that match TRBD2. The V and J ends lost 5 bases and 5 bases, in that order; junction bases with no gene match: 5. CDR3 size: 15 residues. In germline, CDR1 is LGHDT, CDR2 YNNKEL (reference sequence). The CDR3 sequence: CASSASGGGVDTQYF. In DNA, the CDR3 is TGTGCCAGCAGCGCTAGCGGGGGGGGCGTAGATACGCAGTATTTT.

The chain is built from TRBV18 and TRBJ1-1, with TRBD1 identical over 9 bases. The germline V gene has CDR1 KGHSH and CDR2 LQKENI. The CDR3 consists of 13 residues. V lost 3 bases and J lost 10; bases outside the gene matches: 6. The CDR3 DNA is TGTGCCAGCTCACCGAAACAGGGGGCGGTAGCTTTCTTT. Translated: CASSPKQGAVAFF.

This chain connects TRBV9 to TRBJ1-3; D perhaps matches TRBD1 (5 bases). The CDR3 covers 15 residues. Germline V CDR1 and CDR2: SGDLS, YYNGEE. The V end was cut by 3 bases, the J end by 3 bases, with 13 bases between. For the CDR3, the DNA is TGTGCCAGCAGCGCGCAGGGTTCTAGTGGAAACACCATATATTTT. It translates to CASSAQGSSGNTIYF.